This T cell receptor (beta chain) was sequenced during a study of T cells expressing NK-cell markers. The CDR3 is 16 residues long. Germline V CDR1 and CDR2: LGHNA, YSLEER. TCRdb reprocessed the 5' RACE reads, keeping one entry per CDR3 protein, no DNA. Here the sample table reports some 410,000 distinct CDR3 sequences. V and J are TRBV4-3 and TRBJ2-1. This sequence originates from a woman between 18 and 70 years old in good health. The material sequenced was blood T cells: a sorted CD56 or NKG2C T cell subset, CD4+ or CD8+ T cells, or bulk PBMC T cells (not recorded which). The CDR3 sequence: CASSQVVAEYYNEQFF.